This TCR beta chain was sequenced in a study of identical twins. This clonotype was seen ten or more times. MiXCR, run by TCRdb on the 5' RACE reads, gives a single entry per CDR3 protein. Of about 480,000 distinct CDR3 sequences listed, around 14% were seen once; the top ten hold 0.4% to 0.55%. The CDR3 loop spans 12 amino acids. Germline CDR1 ENHRY, CDR2 SYGVKD. The V gene lost 2 bases and the J gene lost 7 bases, with 8 bases spanning the gap. These data were likewise used in another study, on yellow fever vaccine responses in identical twins.

The rearrangement joins TRBV10-3 to TRBJ1-1; TRBD1 might be the D (5 bases). This receptor was taken from a woman under 30 in good health. The sequenced material came from CD4+ T cells sorted from blood. Written as DNA, the CDR3 is TGTGCCATCAGTGAGCCTGACAGTGAAGCTTTCTTT. Encoded protein: CAISEPDSEAFF.